A single sample gave rise to the 2 T cell receptor beta chains below, sequenced in a study of T cell clonotyping in hematopoietic cell transplantation. The time point denotes: recipient sample about 28 days before transplant, after cytoreduction. The method was immunoSEQ multiplex PCR; TCRdb's version includes in-frame clones alone and lacks a portion of them. The table includes about 41,000 clones, roughly 85% detected once. The sequences come from peripheral blood mononuclear cells, collected before stem cell transplant. The source of these receptors is a man in his 60s with acute myeloid leukemia. Some clones in this sample may be carry-over from other donors' samples.

The chain links TRBV6-6 to TRBJ1-6, with a tentative D call TRBD1 (6 bases). CDR3 length: 16 residues. V shed 0 bases and J shed 13 bases, with 19 bases lying between them. Germline loops: CDR1 MNHNY, CDR2 SVGAGI (reference sequence). This CDR3 reads CASSYSTPPQGSPLHF. In DNA, the CDR3 is TGTGCCAGCAGTTACTCGACCCCACCCCAGGGGTCTCCCCTCCACTTT.

This clone was detected only a few times. The chain employs TRBV7-7 and TRBJ2-1; TRBD2 matches 8 bases. This CDR3 is built from 15 residues. V shed 3 bases and J 7 bases; nucleotides not matched to a gene: 8. Germline CDR1 is SSHAT and CDR2 is FNYEAQ (reference sequence). CDR3 residues: CASSLDGTRKNEQFF. The CDR3 DNA reads as TGTGCCAGCAGCTTGGACGGGACTAGGAAAAATGAGCAGTTCTTC.